Shown below are 8 T cell receptor beta chains from a single sample sequenced in a study of T cells in Graves' hyperthyroidism and ophthalmopathy. The CDR3 regions of TCR beta were amplified from RNA transcripts. HTBI primers were employed in a first-round RT-PCR of the TCR CDR3. MiXCR, run by TCRdb on the multiplex PCR reads, gives a single entry per CDR3 protein. Here the sample spans fewer than 350,000 distinct CDR3 sequences, 21% being singletons. Material: blood. The receptor set was obtained from a woman aged 45-59 years with Graves' hyperthyroidism.

To note about this clonotype: With a much larger clone just one base away, this may be a read error. CDR3 DNA sequence: TGTGCCAGCAGTTTATGGGCTAGCGAGAGGCCATCCCAAGAGACCCAGTACTTC. It encodes CASSLWASERPSQETQYF. The chain carries TRBV28 and TRBJ2-5, with D possibly being TRBD2 (6 bases). V lost 0 bases, J lost 1 base, and 18 bases lay in between. Germline V gives CDR1 MDHEN, CDR2 SYDVKM. There are 18 residues in the CDR3.

This clonotype was seen ten or more times. CDR3 loop: CSARDGRTPSYEQYF. The CDR3 DNA follows: TGCAGTGCTAGAGATGGCCGGACTCCGAGCTACGAGCAGTACTTC. The J gene is TRBJ2-7, the V gene TRBV20-1; weak D call: TRBD2 (5 bases). Trimming took off 0 bases at V and 3 bases at J, with 15 bases between the two ends. The germline V gene has CDR1 DFQATT and CDR2 SNEGSKA (reference sequence). The CDR3 has 15 amino acids.

Many counts were recorded for this clonotype. The chain uses TRBV6-1 and TRBJ1-5; D remains ambiguous. With 6 bases removed from V and 4 bases from J, the gap between germline ends came to 7 bases. CDR1 and CDR2 from the germline V gene are MNHNS and SASEGT. This CDR3 comprises 12 residues. The chain's CDR3 is CASSKPNQPQHF. CDR3 DNA: TGTGCCAGCAGCAAACCAAATCAGCCCCAGCATTTT.

A few counts support this clonotype. With a much larger clone just one base away, this may be a read error. The J gene is TRBJ1-2, the V gene TRBV5-1; D ambiguous. Germline assignment: CDR1 SGHRS and CDR2 YFSETQ. The V end was cut by 7 bases, the J end by 6 bases, with 19 bases between. The CDR3 has 14 residues. The CDR3 DNA sequence: TGCGCCAGCGGGGTTGAGCGAACTAGGGATGGCTACACCTTC. Protein: CASGVERTRDGYTF.

The V and J genes are TRBV20-1 and TRBJ1-5, with TRBD1 as a possible D gene (6 bases). CDR3 length equals 16 residues. Germline CDR1 reads DFQATT; CDR2 reads SNEGSKA (reference sequence). The V and J ends lost 0 bases and 0 bases respectively, with 12 bases between them. CDR3 residues: CSAREGTPYSNQPQHF. DNA of the CDR3: TGCAGTGCTAGAGAGGGGACACCCTATAGCAATCAGCCCCAGCATTTT.

The chain is built from TRBV4-1 and TRBJ2-7, with TRBD1 matching over 10 bases. Unmatched junction bases numbered 3, after V lost 2 bases and J lost 5 bases. Germline CDR1 is MGHRA and CDR2 is YSYEKL. There are 14 residues in the CDR3. The CDR3 loop reads CASSQWDRGDEQYF. Here the CDR3 DNA reads TGCGCCAGCAGCCAATGGGACAGGGGCGACGAGCAGTACTTC.

At least ten counts were recorded for this clonotype. The chain has TRBV3-1 and TRBJ2-7, with TRBD2 matching 14 bases. The V gene's germline CDR1 is LGHDT and CDR2 YNNKEL (reference sequence). V lost 4 bases to trimming and J lost 5 bases; unmatched junction nucleotides: 7. The CDR3 consists of 16 residues. The CDR3, as DNA: TGTGCCAGCAGCCGGGGGACTAGCGGGAGACCCAACGAGCAGTACTTC. It yields the protein CASSRGTSGRPNEQYF.

The rearrangement uses TRBV12-3 or TRBV12-4 and TRBJ1-2; a weak D match, TRBD1 (5 bases). V dropped 5 bases and J dropped 8 bases, with 15 bases sitting between them. There are 13 residues in the CDR3. Written as DNA, the CDR3 is TGTGCCAGCAGTACCATGGGGGGTCGAGGCTACACCTTC. As protein: CASSTMGGRGYTF.